Listed below are T cell receptor beta chains from one sample, sequenced in a study of cytomegalovirus exposure and HLA in healthy donors. TCRdb's table, derived via immunoSEQ multiplex PCR, lists solely in-frame clones and lacks some. The sample gives 130,000 or so clones, less than 80% of which show up once; around 6.6% is in the top ten. Sequencing used PBMCs. Every receptor here comes from a man aged 35 to 55 in good health and CMV-seropositive. CDR3s include the opening cysteine and the closing phenylalanine or tryptophan. Each record gives: V gene, clone size, D gene, J gene, CDR3 protein, CDR3 DNA. The D gene is left open where the match is weak. Expanded clones are given a class, and other clones once, few, many or no size at all.

TRBV27	NA	NA	TRBJ1-6	CASSLGREGGNSPLHF	TGTGCCAGCAGTTTAGGAAGGGAGGGAGGTAATTCACCCCTCCACTTT
TRBV18	NA	TRBD1	TRBJ1-4	CASRTGQGTEKLFF	TGTGCCAGCCGAACAGGACAGGGGACCGAAAAACTGTTTTTT
TRBV27	NA	TRBD1	TRBJ2-2	CASRWDSTTTGELFF	TGTGCCAGCAGATGGGACAGCACGACCACCGGGGAGCTGTTTTTT
TRBV6-1	NA	TRBD1	TRBJ2-7	CATLGQSYEQYF	TGTGCCACCCTGGGACAGTCCTACGAGCAGTACTTC
TRBV4-1	few	TRBD2	TRBJ2-1	CASSQSPGLAGGSEQFF	TGCGCCAGCAGCCAAAGTCCCGGACTAGCGGGGGGGAGTGAGCAGTTCTTC
TRBV18	once	NA	TRBJ1-1	CASSPESAQARAFF	TGTGCCAGCTCACCAGAATCCGCTCAAGCTCGGGCTTTCTTT
TRBV30	NA	TRBD2	TRBJ2-7	CAWSVAGGRYEQYF	TGTGCCTGGAGTGTAGCGGGAGGGCGATACGAGCAGTACTTC
TRBV6-5	NA	TRBD1	TRBJ1-1	CASNRQGWTEAFF	TGTGCCAGCAATAGACAGGGCTGGACTGAAGCTTTCTTT
TRBV19	NA	NA	TRBJ1-4	CASSSYLNEKLFF	TGTGCCAGTAGCTCCTACCTAAATGAAAAACTGTTTTTT
TRBV15	NA	NA	TRBJ1-4	CATSRDGARADEKLFF	TGTGCCACCAGCAGAGATGGCGCCAGGGCGGATGAAAAACTGTTTTTT
TRBV28	NA	NA	TRBJ2-6	CASSPPGTNVLTF	TGTGCCAGCAGTCCCCCCGGGACCAACGTCCTGACTTTC
TRBV9	few	TRBD1	TRBJ1-2	CASSVVTGGRGYTF	TGTGCCAGCAGCGTAGTGACAGGGGGTCGTGGCTACACCTTC
TRBV30	NA	TRBD1	TRBJ1-1	CAWSVGTGGTEAFF	TGTGCCTGGAGTGTTGGGACAGGGGGAACTGAAGCTTTCTTT
TRBV6-1	NA	NA	TRBJ1-4	CASSGHEGEKLFF	TGTGCCAGCAGTGGTCACGAGGGAGAAAAACTGTTTTTT
TRBV4-1	NA	NA	TRBJ1-1	CASSQVPHMNTEAFF	TGCGCCAGCAGCCAAGTCCCACACATGAACACTGAAGCTTTCTTT
TRBV2	once	TRBD1	TRBJ2-7	CASREPGTATHEQYF	TGTGCCTCTCGTGAGCCCGGGACAGCAACCCACGAGCAGTACTTC
TRBV28	few	NA	TRBJ1-2	CASSLGQRGYGYTF	TGTGCCAGCAGTTTAGGACAGCGGGGCTATGGCTACACCTTC
TRBV29-1	NA	TRBD1	TRBJ1-2	CSVEDRDRGSYGYTF	TGCAGCGTTGAAGATAGGGACAGGGGTAGCTATGGCTACACCTTC
TRBV2	NA	NA	TRBJ1-2	CASRGRVGIYGYTF	TGTGCCAGCAGGGGGAGGGTCGGGATCTATGGCTACACCTTC
TRBV5-1	NA	TRBD2	TRBJ2-1	CASRTSGRVDEQFF	TGCGCCAGCAGGACTAGCGGGAGGGTGGATGAGCAGTTCTTC
TRBV12-5	NA	TRBD2	TRBJ2-7	CASGSPSGGGYEQYF	TGTGCTAGTGGTTCCCCCTCCGGGGGGGGGTACGAGCAGTACTTC
TRBV11-2	NA	TRBD1	TRBJ1-6	CASSPDRGRSPLHF	TGTGCCAGCAGCCCGGACAGGGGAAGGTCACCCCTCCACTTT
TRBV6-5	NA	NA	TRBJ2-2	CASSLGQIRSGELFF	TGTGCCAGCAGTCTCGGACAGATTCGGTCCGGGGAGCTGTTTTTT
TRBV7-9	once	TRBD2	TRBJ2-3	CASSTPTSVDTDTQYF	TGTGCCAGCAGCACCCCGACTAGCGTCGACACAGATACGCAGTATTTT
TRBV28	once	NA	TRBJ1-5	CASSLGRRYSNQPQHF	TGTGCCAGCAGTTTAGGGAGAAGATATAGCAATCAGCCCCAGCATTTT
TRBV5-4	NA	TRBD2	TRBJ2-3	CASSLDRAGGDTQYF	TGTGCCAGCAGCTTGGATCGAGCGGGGGGGGATACGCAGTATTTT
TRBV19	NA	TRBD2	TRBJ2-3	CASSSLAETDTQYF	TGTGCCAGTAGTTCACTAGCGGAGACAGATACGCAGTATTTT
TRBV12-5	NA	NA	TRBJ2-3	CASGLVLASTDTQYF	TGTGCTAGTGGTTTGGTACTAGCAAGCACAGATACGCAGTATTTT
TRBV7-9	NA	TRBD1	TRBJ1-1	CASSLAGQIEAFF	TGTGCCAGCAGCTTAGCGGGACAGATTGAAGCTTTCTTT
TRBV27	few	NA	TRBJ2-7	CASSRIRQGGSYEQYF	TGTGCCAGCAGCCGGATACGGCAGGGGGGATCCTACGAGCAGTACTTC
TRBV19	few	TRBD1	TRBJ1-5	CASRKDRGPNQPQHF	TGTGCCAGTAGGAAGGACAGGGGGCCCAATCAGCCCCAGCATTTT
TRBV5-6	NA	NA	TRBJ2-7	CASSFSRQNSYEQYF	TGTGCCAGCAGCTTTTCGCGACAGAACTCCTACGAGCAGTACTTC
TRBV19	NA	NA	TRBJ1-2	CASSPGHTGYGHTF	TGTGCCAGTAGTCCCGGGCACACGGGGTATGGCCACACCTTC
TRBV2	NA	NA	TRBJ1-1	CASTLTGNQVLMNTEAFF	TGTGCCAGCACCCTAACAGGGAACCAAGTCCTTATGAACACTGAAGCTTTCTTT
TRBV19	NA	NA	TRBJ2-3	CASGEGADTQYF	TGTGCCAGTGGTGAGGGGGCAGATACGCAGTATTTT
TRBV7-6	NA	TRBD2	TRBJ2-1	CASSLWGLALNNEQFF	TGTGCCAGCAGCTTATGGGGACTAGCGTTAAACAATGAGCAGTTCTTC
TRBV7-2	NA	NA	TRBJ1-4	CASSLKGRREKLFF	TGTGCCAGCAGCTTAAAAGGGAGGCGCGAAAAACTGTTTTTT
TRBV27	few	NA	TRBJ2-7	CASSFDGSNYEQYF	TGTGCCAGCAGTTTTGACGGGAGTAACTACGAGCAGTACTTC
TRBV11-2	NA	NA	TRBJ2-3	CASSGRYRGADTQYF	TGTGCCAGCAGCGGTCGATATCGGGGTGCCGATACGCAGTATTTT